The sequence of this T cell receptor beta chain was determined in a study of early T cells in non-severe SARS-CoV-2 infection. V lost 2 bases to trimming and J lost 6 bases, with 19 bases between them. The CDR3 has 16 residues. Germline V gene lookup returns CDR1 MNHEY and CDR2 SVGEGT. TCRdb called the 5' RACE reads again in MiXCR, with one record for every CDR3 protein. The sample holds approximately 69,000 distinct CDR3 sequences, 8.5% to 10% seen once. Material: whole blood. The TCR was taken from an adult who was a healthcare worker with PCR-confirmed SARS-CoV-2 infection or an uninfected control (not recorded which). The V call is TRBV6-2 or TRBV6-3, the J call TRBJ2-5; D ambiguous. The DNA for the CDR3 is TGTGCCAGCAGTTACCGCTTAGCCTTCACGGTCCAGACCCAGTACTTC. Amino acid sequence: CASSYRLAFTVQTQYF.